The 31 T cell receptor beta chains below all came from one sample that was sequenced in a study of blood T cell repertoires in COVID-19. The method was immunoSEQ multiplex PCR; TCRdb's version includes in-frame clones alone and lacks a portion of them. The sample lists hundreds of thousands of clones; 75% to 90% were seen once. The sample was peripheral blood. These receptors came from a young woman with acute or convalescent COVID-19.

The chain uses TRBV15 and TRBJ1-1; perhaps TRBD1 as D (5 bases). The CDR3 length is 12 residues. V was clipped by 5 bases and J by 4 bases, with 8 bases between them. Germline loops: CDR1 LNHNV, CDR2 YYDKDF (reference sequence). The CDR3 sequence is CATSPGFTEAFF. The CDR3, as DNA: TGTGCCACCAGCCCAGGGTTCACTGAAGCTTTCTTT. Together with reference TRBV15 and TRBJ1-1, the CDR3 gives the full variable domain: DAMVIQNPRYQVTQFGKPVTLSCSQTLNHNVMYWYQQKSSQAPKLLFHYYDKDFNNEADTPDNFQSRRPNTSFCFLDIRSPGLGDTAMYLCATSPGFTEAFFGQGTRLTVV.

The chain carries TRBV3-1 (or the pseudogene TRBV3-2) and TRBJ1-5; D is undetermined. This CDR3 region has 14 residues. Germline values: CDR1 LGHDT, CDR2 YNNKEL (reference sequence). Between the trimmed V and J ends, which lost 1 base and 3 bases, there was a span of 7 bases. CDR3 in amino acids: CASSQATFNQPQHF. The DNA for the CDR3 is TGTGCCAGCAGCCAAGCTACTTTCAATCAGCCCCAGCATTTT.

The chain recombines TRBV18 with TRBJ2-2; tentative D call: TRBD2 (5 bases). The V and J ends lost 6 bases and 5 bases respectively, with 10 bases between them. CDR3 length: 13 residues. Germline V gives CDR1 KGHSH, CDR2 LQKENI. CDR3 in DNA: TGTGCCAGCTCCGCGAGGGAAACCGGGGAGCTGTTTTTT. It codes for CASSARETGELFF.

This chain links TRBV11-2 with TRBJ2-5; 8 bases map to TRBD2. V lost 6 bases to trimming and J lost 0 bases; unmatched junction nucleotides: 3. CDR3 size: 14 residues. CDR1 SGHAT and CDR2 FQNNGV come from the germline V gene. CDR3 amino acids: CASSVAGNQETQYF. CDR3 DNA sequence: TGTGCCAGCAGTGTAGCGGGGAACCAAGAGACCCAGTACTTC.

This chain connects TRBV19 to TRBJ1-4; possible D gene TRBD1, 5 bases. CDR1 LNHDA and CDR2 SQIVND come from the germline V gene (reference sequence). CDR3 length equals 17 residues. With 7 bases removed from V and 6 bases from J, the gap between germline ends came to 24 bases. CDR3 amino acids: CASTNGVRRQGDEKLFF. In nucleotides, the CDR3 is TGTGCCAGTACCAACGGAGTGCGTCGGCAGGGCGATGAAAAACTGTTTTTT.

V gene TRBV6-1 combines with J gene TRBJ2-7; 9 bases map to TRBD2. Germline V gene sequence: CDR1 MNHNS, CDR2 SASEGT. The CDR3 has 15 amino acids. V dropped 1 base and J dropped 0; count of bases not matched to a gene: 1. The CDR3 DNA reads TGTGCCAGCAGTGAAGGTAGCGGGGGCTCCTACGAGCAGTACTTC. This translates into CASSEGSGGSYEQYF.

This chain joins TRBV6-1 and TRBJ2-7; 8 nucleotides align to TRBD2. The CDR3 has 16 amino acids. Trimming at V came to 0 bases and at J to 4 bases, leaving 8 bases not matched to a gene. Germline loops: CDR1 MNHNS, CDR2 SASEGT. The CDR3 spells CASSEAASGGYYEQYF. The CDR3 DNA reads as TGTGCCAGCAGTGAAGCAGCCAGCGGGGGTTATTACGAGCAGTACTTC.

The chain is built from TRBV4-2 and TRBJ2-7, with a weak D call TRBD2 (5 bases). V was trimmed by 0 bases and J by 3 bases, leaving 12 bases between them. Germline V gives CDR1 LGHNA, CDR2 YNFKEQ. This CDR3 is built from 15 residues. The CDR3 sequence: CASSQEGEPFYEQYF. For the CDR3, the DNA is TGTGCCAGCAGCCAAGAGGGAGAACCTTTCTACGAGCAGTACTTC.

V usage is TRBV9 and J usage is TRBJ2-2, with D possibly being TRBD1 (6 bases). V was clipped by 3 bases and J by 1 base, with 7 bases between them. Germline CDR1 SGDLS, CDR2 YYNGEE. The CDR3 covers 14 residues. The chain's CDR3 is CASSGQVNTGELFF. The DNA of the CDR3 is TGTGCCAGCAGCGGACAGGTGAACACCGGGGAGCTGTTTTTT.

This chain joins TRBV28 and TRBJ2-1, with D possibly being TRBD1 (6 bases). This CDR3 spans 16 amino acids. Germline CDR1 is MDHEN and CDR2 is SYDVKM. V lost 5 bases and J 9 bases, leaving 23 bases between the germline ends. The CDR3, as DNA: TGTGCCAGCAGTCCTTCCCTAGGCCTTCGAGGGGGTGAGCAGTTCTTC. Amino acids: CASSPSLGLRGGEQFF. The entire variable domain, with the rest obtained from reference TRBV28 and TRBJ2-1, is as follows: DVKVTQSSRYLVKRTGEKVFLECVQDMDHENMFWYRQDPGLGLRLIYFSYDVKMKEKGDIPEGYSVSREKKERFSLILESASTNQTSMYLCASSPSLGLRGGEQFFGPGTRLTVL.

The chain uses TRBV19 and TRBJ2-1; 9 bases agree with TRBD2. V dropped 7 bases and J dropped 0; count of bases not matched to a gene: 4. The CDR3 is 15 residues long. Germline CDR1 is LNHDA and CDR2 is SQIVND (reference sequence). This CDR3 is CASKTSGSSYNEQFF. The CDR3 DNA sequence: TGTGCCAGTAAGACTAGCGGAAGCTCCTACAATGAGCAGTTCTTC. Based on the CDR3 plus reference TRBV19 and TRBJ2-1, the full variable domain is DGGITQSPKYLFRKEGQNVTLSCEQNLNHDAMYWYRQDPGQGLRLIYYSQIVNDFQKGDIAEGYSVSREKKESFPLTVTSAQKNPTAFYLCASKTSGSSYNEQFFGPGTRLTVL.

This chain links TRBV12-3 or TRBV12-4 with TRBJ2-1; TRBD1 matches at 7 bases. This CDR3 spans 13 amino acids. V trimming: 2 bases; J trimming: 6 bases; junction bases outside the gene matches: 1. CDR3: CASSLRDSNEQFF. CDR3 in DNA: TGTGCCAGCAGTTTAAGGGACAGCAATGAGCAGTTCTTC.

This chain uses TRBV9 with TRBJ2-1; weak D call: TRBD1 (6 bases). This CDR3 is 15 amino acids long. In germline, CDR1 is SGDLS, CDR2 YYNGEE. V was trimmed by 0 bases and J by 7 bases, leaving 14 bases between them. CDR3 coding DNA: TGTGCCAGCAGCGTAGAGAGCACAGGGAAAAATGAGCAGTTCTTC. This encodes CASSVESTGKNEQFF.

The chain joins TRBV4-2 to TRBJ2-7, with D perhaps matching TRBD1 (6 bases). The CDR3 sequence is 13 residues long. Trimming stripped 0 bases from V and 7 bases from J, with 10 bases between. CDR1 LGHNA and CDR2 YNFKEQ come from the germline V gene. CDR3 sequence reads: CASSQEGRGEQYF. The CDR3 region has the DNA TGTGCCAGCAGCCAAGAGGGCAGGGGAGAGCAGTACTTC.

The chain recombines TRBV6-5 with TRBJ1-1; a possible D gene is TRBD1 (5 bases). Germline CDR1 is MNHEY and CDR2 is SVGAGI. The CDR3 length is 15 residues. V was cut by 1 base and J by 5 bases, with 14 bases left in between. CDR3 sequence (DNA): TGTGCCAGCAGTTACTTGGTCTCGGGGGAAACTGAAGCTTTCTTT. Translating gives CASSYLVSGETEAFF.

This sequence joins TRBV5-1 and TRBJ2-5; D is perhaps TRBD2 (5 bases). The CDR3 runs to 14 residues. CDR1 is SGHRS and CDR2 is YFSETQ in the germline V gene. Deletions cut 0 bases from V and 5 bases from J, with 11 bases between. The CDR3 DNA reads as TGCGCCAGCAGCTTGGTAGTCACGGGGGAGACCCAGTACTTC. It is translated as CASSLVVTGETQYF.

The rearrangement uses TRBV12-3 or TRBV12-4 and TRBJ1-6, with D possibly matching TRBD1 (6 bases). The CDR3 runs to 13 residues. V was trimmed by 7 bases and J by 5 bases, leaving 9 bases between them. The CDR3, as DNA: TGTGCCAGCACGAGGACAGATAATTCACCCCTCCACTTT. Translating it yields CASTRTDNSPLHF.

The genes are TRBV28 and TRBJ2-7, with D unclear. Germline CDR1 reads MDHEN; CDR2 reads SYDVKM. CDR3 size: 14 residues. The V end was cut by 2 bases, the J end by 0 bases, with 8 bases between. CDR3 in DNA: TGTGCCAGCAGTTTAAGGCGGAGCTCCTACGAGCAGTACTTC. Translated: CASSLRRSSYEQYF.

The table lists this clone with a count of one. The chain combines TRBV11-3 with TRBJ2-3, with 8 bases that match TRBD2. Germline V gene sequence: CDR1 SGHNT, CDR2 YENEEA. The J segment lost 2 bases and the V segment lost 1 base, leaving 2 bases of the junction unmatched. This CDR3 is 15 amino acids long. This chain's CDR3 is CASSLGRGATDTQYF. CDR3 in DNA: TGTGCCAGCAGCTTAGGGCGGGGGGCCACAGATACGCAGTATTTT.

The chain employs TRBV29-1 and TRBJ2-1; 8 bases line up with TRBD2. CDR1 and CDR2 (germline): SQVTM, ANQGSEA. The CDR3 is made up of 14 amino acids. Trimming removed 1 base from V and 10 bases from J; junction bases left unmatched: 9. In DNA, the CDR3 is TGCAGCGTTGAAGGAGGTGGGGCGGGGGGCGAGCAGTTCTTC. This translates into CSVEGGGAGGEQFF.

The chain joins TRBV4-2 to TRBJ1-6; D is uncertain. Per the germline V gene, CDR1 is LGHNA and CDR2 is YNFKEQ. The CDR3 spans 16 residues. V lost 3 bases to trimming and J lost 1 base, with 10 bases between them. The CDR3 sequence: CASSQGLTSYNSPLHF. The CDR3 DNA sequence: TGTGCCAGCAGCCAGGGCTTGACGTCCTATAATTCACCCCTCCACTTT.

This rearrangement joins TRBV5-1 to TRBJ1-4; 8 positions agree with TRBD1. Trimming cost V 6 bases and J 3 bases; bases outside gene matches: 4. The CDR3 sequence is 14 residues long. Germline CDR1 and CDR2: SGHRS and YFSETQ. The CDR3 spells CASKGQGSNEKLFF. The DNA for the CDR3 is TGCGCCAGCAAAGGACAGGGCTCTAATGAAAAACTGTTTTTT.

This chain uses TRBV27 with TRBJ2-1; the match to TRBD1 covers 10 bases. Germline assignment: CDR1 MNHEY and CDR2 SMNVEV (reference sequence). The length of the CDR3 is 15 residues. Trimming cost V 3 bases and J 6 bases; bases outside gene matches: 5. Here the CDR3 reads CASSFTWTGGNEQFF. The CDR3 bases are TGTGCCAGCAGTTTCACCTGGACAGGGGGCAATGAGCAGTTCTTC.

This clone was seen a handful of times. CDR3 nucleotide sequence: TGTGCCAGCAGCTTGGGCGGGGACGAGCAGTACTTC. Protein product: CASSLGGDEQYF. V and J are TRBV13 and TRBJ2-7; a possible D gene is TRBD2 (6 bases). Trimming left V 3 bases short and J 5 bases short, with 8 bases between. CDR1 and CDR2 from the germline V gene are PRHDT and FYEKMQ (reference sequence). This CDR3 region has 12 residues.

This clone was recorded once. The chain has TRBV5-6 and TRBJ1-4, with TRBD1 as a possible D gene (6 bases). V was trimmed by 1 base and J by 10 bases, leaving 8 bases between them. The CDR3 sequence is 12 residues long. Germline V lookup: CDR1 SGHDT, CDR2 YYEEEE. The CDR3, as DNA: TGTGCCAGCAGCTTGCGAGGGGGAAAACTGTTTTTT. Its protein product is CASSLRGGKLFF.

This clone has only one observation. The V gene is TRBV19, the J gene TRBJ1-2, with 9 bases fitting TRBD1. CDR1 is LNHDA and CDR2 is SQIVND in the germline V gene (reference sequence). V dropped 7 bases and J dropped 8; count of bases not matched to a gene: 5. The CDR3 length is 12 residues. CDR3 in DNA: TGTGCCAGTATGGGGACAGGGCCCGGCTACACCTTC. It translates to CASMGTGPGYTF. Drawing the rest from reference TRBV19 and TRBJ1-2, the complete variable domain is DGGITQSPKYLFRKEGQNVTLSCEQNLNHDAMYWYRQDPGQGLRLIYYSQIVNDFQKGDIAEGYSVSREKKESFPLTVTSAQKNPTAFYLCASMGTGPGYTFGSGTRLTVV.

J is TRBJ2-3 and V is TRBV27, with 7 positions matching TRBD1. This CDR3 is 19 amino acids long. V lost 1 base, J lost 4 bases, and 17 bases stayed unmatched. Germline CDR1 reads MNHEY; CDR2 reads SMNVEV (reference sequence). CDR3 in amino acids: CASSLLVTGRRLVADTQYF. The CDR3 nucleotides read TGTGCCAGCAGTTTATTGGTGACAGGGCGAAGATTAGTGGCAGATACGCAGTATTTT.

This sequence joins TRBV28 and TRBJ1-6; no clear D. The germline V gene encodes CDR1 MDHEN and CDR2 SYDVKM. The CDR3 contains 18 residues. V lost 4 bases to trimming and J lost 3 bases, with 19 bases between them. This chain's CDR3 is CASSSPIQTGLYNSPLHF. CDR3 nucleotide sequence: TGTGCCAGCAGTTCCCCCATCCAAACGGGTCTCTATAATTCACCCCTCCACTTT.

The chain links TRBV7-5 to TRBJ1-1. TRBV7-5 is recorded as a pseudogene. This CDR3 spans 18 amino acids. The CDR3, as DNA: TGTGCCAGAAGCCTCCGCCCGATCGGTCCGCGGCCGAACACTGAAGCTTTCTTT. It translates to CARSLRPIGPRPNTEAFF.

This chain joins TRBV6-1 and TRBJ1-5; D is ambiguous. This CDR3 region has 15 residues. V was shortened by 3 bases and J by 1 base, with 10 bases between the two germline ends. Germline loops: CDR1 MNHNS, CDR2 SASEGT. CDR3 sequence (DNA): TGTGCCAGCAGTGAGGCCTTCCTCAGCAATCAGCCCCAGCATTTT. The encoded protein is CASSEAFLSNQPQHF.

This clone was recorded once. This chain connects TRBV10-3 to TRBJ2-7, with TRBD2 identical over 7 bases. There are 15 residues in the CDR3. Trimming removed 4 bases from V and 5 bases from J; junction bases left unmatched: 11. Germline V gene data show CDR1 as ENHRY and CDR2 as SYGVKD. The CDR3 spells CAISVRGGEPDEQYF. The CDR3 nucleotides are TGTGCCATCAGTGTTAGGGGAGGGGAACCAGACGAGCAGTACTTC.